The source of this T cell receptor beta chain is a study of identical twins' blood T cells. The CDR3 extends over 10 amino acids. CDR1 and CDR2 from the germline V gene are SQVTM and ANQGSEA. Trimming cost V 8 bases and J 4 bases, with 8 bases left between them. Using its own MiXCR run on the 5' RACE reads, TCRdb lists one record per CDR3 protein. The sample consists of 350,000 to 450,000 distinct CDR3 sequences, about 28% of them appearing once. This clonotype showed up just a few times. Sequences were obtained from PBMCs. The chain links TRBV29-1 to TRBJ1-1; the D gene is possibly TRBD1 (6 bases). The sequence came from a woman between 18 and 50 years old in good health. DNA of the CDR3: TGCAGCTGGGGGGCCACTGAAGCTTTCTTT. Amino acid sequence: CSWGATEAFF.